Each of the 20 T cell receptor beta chains below was sequenced from the same sample in a study of shared clonotypes between healthy human individuals. TCRdb's copy holds only in-frame clones and misses some; the assay was immunoSEQ multiplex PCR. The sample has about 100,000 clones, approximately 75% seen once. What was sequenced was memory CD8+ T cells sorted from blood. Stated subset: CD45RO+ cells pooled with CCR7-negative TemRA cells. These receptors came from a man aged 30-40 years in good health.

This clone has a single count. The chain uses TRBV28 and TRBJ1-5; a possible D gene is TRBD1 (6 bases). CDR3 length: 15 amino acids. The germline gives CDR1 MDHEN, CDR2 SYDVKM. The V gene lost 4 bases and the J gene lost 5 bases, with 15 bases spanning the gap. Here the CDR3 reads CASSSPGVMDQPQHF. The CDR3 region has the DNA TGTGCCAGCAGTTCGCCAGGGGTGATGGATCAGCCCCAGCATTTT.

The rearrangement joins TRBV9 to TRBJ2-7; 9 bases agree with TRBD1. Trimming at V came to 3 bases and at J to 6 bases, leaving 7 bases not matched to a gene. Germline CDR1 reads SGDLS; CDR2 reads YYNGEE. The CDR3 loop spans 14 amino acids. As DNA, the CDR3 is TGTGCCAGCAGCGCCGGGACAGGGTCATCCGAGCAGTACTTC. It is translated as CASSAGTGSSEQYF.

This clone came up many times. Other DNA sequences in the sample encode the same CDR3. This chain links TRBV7-9 with TRBJ2-7; no definite D call. Trimming stripped 0 bases from V and 3 bases from J, with 9 bases between. Per germline, CDR1 SEHNR and CDR2 FQNEAQ (reference sequence). The CDR3 contains 14 residues. The chain's CDR3 is CASSLAGVDYEQYF. DNA for the CDR3: TGTGCCAGCAGCTTAGCTGGCGTAGACTACGAGCAGTACTTC.

The chain is built from TRBV21-1 and TRBJ2-3; the table's D gene call, TRBD2, was not cross checked with the DNA. TRBV21-1 constitutes a pseudogene. The CDR3 is 18 residues long. The CDR3 coding sequence is TGTGCCAGCAGCAAAGTCTGGGGGACTAGCGGGAGCCCAGATACGCAGTATTTT. This translates into CASSKVWGTSGSPDTQYF.

J is TRBJ1-1 and V is TRBV11-1; D not resolved. Germline V gene sequence: CDR1 SGHAT, CDR2 FQDESV (reference sequence). V lost 5 bases and J 6 bases, leaving 10 bases between the germline ends. This CDR3 contains 12 residues. CDR3 nucleotide sequence: TGTGCCAGCAGCATATGGCCCTCTGAAGCTTTCTTT. As protein: CASSIWPSEAFF.

The V and J genes are TRBV11-1 and TRBJ2-2; D gene ambiguous. This CDR3 has 14 residues. Trimming took 1 base from V and 3 from J, leaving 6 bases between them. Germline V gene data show CDR1 as SGHAT and CDR2 as FQDESV (reference sequence). The DNA of the CDR3 is TGTGCCAGCAGCTTAGTGGGCGACACCGGGGAGCTGTTTTTT. As protein: CASSLVGDTGELFF.

This chain links TRBV28 with TRBJ2-1; a possible D gene is TRBD1 (5 bases). The V gene lost 8 bases and the J gene lost 7 bases, with 21 bases spanning the gap. This CDR3 is built from 15 residues. Germline values: CDR1 MDHEN, CDR2 SYDVKM. CDR3 protein: CASRSSRQPRNEQFF. The CDR3 nucleotides read TGTGCCAGCCGAAGTTCTCGACAGCCGAGAAATGAGCAGTTCTTC.

This clone was counted many times. This CDR3 is also generated by other DNA sequences in the sample. CDR3 bases: TGTGCCAGCAGTCGCGGGACAGGTGGCTACGAGCAGTACTTC. The encoded protein is CASSRGTGGYEQYF. The chain carries TRBV6-5 and TRBJ2-7, with 8 bases matching TRBD1. This CDR3 has 14 residues. Germline V gives CDR1 MNHEY, CDR2 SVGAGI. V shed 5 bases and J 3 bases; nucleotides not matched to a gene: 6.

V and J are TRBV11-2 and TRBJ2-5; TRBD2 matches at 7 bases. J was trimmed by 4 bases and V by 2 bases; bases with no gene match: 16. The CDR3 runs 18 residues. CDR1 SGHAT and CDR2 FQNNGV come from the germline V gene. The CDR3 is CASSLSTLNSGTRETQYF. CDR3 DNA: TGTGCCAGCAGCTTATCGACCCTCAACAGCGGGACCAGAGAGACCCAGTACTTC.

V and J are TRBV15 and TRBJ2-1, with D unresolved. CDR1 and CDR2 (germline): LNHNV, YYDKDF (reference sequence). The length of the CDR3 is 13 residues. V lost 9 bases and J 1 base, leaving 10 bases between the germline ends. This CDR3 reads CATPKTSYNEQFF. As DNA, the CDR3 is TGTGCCACTCCGAAGACTTCCTACAATGAGCAGTTCTTC.

In this sample, this clone turned up a few times. This chain connects TRBV7-6 to TRBJ2-6; the D is unclear. With 11 bases removed from V and 0 bases from J, the gap between germline ends came to 8 bases. This CDR3 is 13 amino acids long. The germline V gene encodes CDR1 SGHVS and CDR2 FNYEAQ. The CDR3 nucleotides read TGTGCCGCATCGAACTCTGGGGCCAACGTCCTGACTTTC. Translating it yields CAASNSGANVLTF.

V is TRBV5-6 and J is TRBJ1-1; 7 bases fit TRBD1. Germline lookup yields CDR1 SGHDT and CDR2 YYEEEE. The CDR3 contains 14 residues. Trimming at V came to 3 bases and at J to 8 bases, leaving 10 bases not matched to a gene. The CDR3 protein is CASSSGGGGAEAFF. CDR3 nucleotide sequence: TGTGCCAGCAGCTCCGGGGGAGGGGGCGCAGAAGCTTTCTTT.

The J gene is TRBJ2-3, the V gene TRBV7-2; 11 bases map to TRBD2. The CDR3 runs 19 residues. The V segment lost 2 bases and the J segment 0 bases; nucleotides outside the gene matches: 10. CDR1 is SGHTA and CDR2 is FQGNSA in the germline V gene. In DNA, the CDR3 is TGTGCCAGCAGCTTACTCCTAGCGGGAGGTACTCGCAGCACAGATACGCAGTATTTT. This sequence encodes CASSLLLAGGTRSTDTQYF.

The chain employs TRBV7-9 and TRBJ2-1; perhaps TRBD2 as D (6 bases). CDR1 is SEHNR and CDR2 is FQNEAQ in the germline V gene (reference sequence). The CDR3 consists of 16 residues. The germline V and J ends were trimmed by 5 bases and 5 bases, with 19 bases remaining between them. CDR3 nucleotide sequence: TGTGCCAGCAGCACGAGCCTTCTTAGCGGAGACAATGAGCAGTTCTTC. Translated: CASSTSLLSGDNEQFF.

A few counts support this clone. The chain is built from TRBV6-4 and TRBJ2-3; 10 nucleotides line up with TRBD2. Germline trimming cut 4 bases from V and 1 base from J; bases unmatched to any gene: 5. The CDR3 contains 16 residues. CDR1 MRHNA and CDR2 SNTAGT come from the germline V gene. The CDR3 coding sequence is TGTGCCAGCAGTGTTACCGGGACTAGCGGCACAGATACGCAGTATTTT. Amino acid sequence: CASSVTGTSGTDTQYF.

To note about this clone: Other DNA sequences within the sample encode an identical CDR3. The genes are TRBV19 and TRBJ2-7; the match to TRBD2 covers 8 bases. The J segment lost 2 bases and the V segment lost 1 base, leaving 1 base of the junction unmatched. The CDR3 spans 14 residues. The germline gives CDR1 LNHDA, CDR2 SQIVND (reference sequence). CDR3 loop: CASSIAGGAYEQYF. CDR3 sequence (DNA): TGTGCCAGTAGTATAGCCGGGGGGGCCTACGAGCAGTACTTC.

This clone has only one observation. The chain carries TRBV18 and TRBJ1-1, with D unclear. V lost 4 bases, J lost 2 bases, and 17 bases lay in between. CDR1 is KGHSH and CDR2 is LQKENI in the germline V gene. The CDR3 loop spans 16 amino acids. CDR3 residues: CASSRALRLGNTEAFF. The CDR3 nucleotides read TGTGCCAGCTCACGGGCGTTGAGGCTGGGAAACACTGAAGCTTTCTTT.

The chain links TRBV13 to TRBJ2-5; 8 bases fit TRBD1. The CDR3 contains 18 residues. Germline assignment: CDR1 PRHDT and CDR2 FYEKMQ (reference sequence). Trimming took 5 bases from V and 4 from J; bases not matched to a gene: 18. The CDR3 here is CASSTHHDGQGGRETQYF. In nucleotides, the CDR3 is TGTGCCAGCAGCACCCATCACGATGGACAGGGTGGCCGAGAGACCCAGTACTTC.

The chain uses TRBV30 and TRBJ2-1, with a weak D call TRBD2 (5 bases). Germline-derived CDR1 and CDR2 are GTSNPN and SVGIG (reference sequence). The V and J ends lost 8 bases and 0 bases respectively, with 17 bases between them. The CDR3 is 15 residues long. CDR3 in DNA: TGTGCCGGGCTCGAGGGTATCCGCTCCTACAATGAGCAGTTCTTC. It is translated as CAGLEGIRSYNEQFF.

This clone has just a few counts. This sequence joins TRBV27 and TRBJ2-7, with 7 bases aligning to TRBD1. This CDR3 contains 14 residues. Germline V gene data show CDR1 as MNHEY and CDR2 as SMNVEV (reference sequence). With 11 bases clipped from V and 3 bases from J, the junction kept 13 bases outside the gene matches. The CDR3 sequence is CAGRGGRTGYEQYF. The DNA for the CDR3 is TGTGCCGGTAGAGGGGGCCGTACGGGCTACGAGCAGTACTTC.